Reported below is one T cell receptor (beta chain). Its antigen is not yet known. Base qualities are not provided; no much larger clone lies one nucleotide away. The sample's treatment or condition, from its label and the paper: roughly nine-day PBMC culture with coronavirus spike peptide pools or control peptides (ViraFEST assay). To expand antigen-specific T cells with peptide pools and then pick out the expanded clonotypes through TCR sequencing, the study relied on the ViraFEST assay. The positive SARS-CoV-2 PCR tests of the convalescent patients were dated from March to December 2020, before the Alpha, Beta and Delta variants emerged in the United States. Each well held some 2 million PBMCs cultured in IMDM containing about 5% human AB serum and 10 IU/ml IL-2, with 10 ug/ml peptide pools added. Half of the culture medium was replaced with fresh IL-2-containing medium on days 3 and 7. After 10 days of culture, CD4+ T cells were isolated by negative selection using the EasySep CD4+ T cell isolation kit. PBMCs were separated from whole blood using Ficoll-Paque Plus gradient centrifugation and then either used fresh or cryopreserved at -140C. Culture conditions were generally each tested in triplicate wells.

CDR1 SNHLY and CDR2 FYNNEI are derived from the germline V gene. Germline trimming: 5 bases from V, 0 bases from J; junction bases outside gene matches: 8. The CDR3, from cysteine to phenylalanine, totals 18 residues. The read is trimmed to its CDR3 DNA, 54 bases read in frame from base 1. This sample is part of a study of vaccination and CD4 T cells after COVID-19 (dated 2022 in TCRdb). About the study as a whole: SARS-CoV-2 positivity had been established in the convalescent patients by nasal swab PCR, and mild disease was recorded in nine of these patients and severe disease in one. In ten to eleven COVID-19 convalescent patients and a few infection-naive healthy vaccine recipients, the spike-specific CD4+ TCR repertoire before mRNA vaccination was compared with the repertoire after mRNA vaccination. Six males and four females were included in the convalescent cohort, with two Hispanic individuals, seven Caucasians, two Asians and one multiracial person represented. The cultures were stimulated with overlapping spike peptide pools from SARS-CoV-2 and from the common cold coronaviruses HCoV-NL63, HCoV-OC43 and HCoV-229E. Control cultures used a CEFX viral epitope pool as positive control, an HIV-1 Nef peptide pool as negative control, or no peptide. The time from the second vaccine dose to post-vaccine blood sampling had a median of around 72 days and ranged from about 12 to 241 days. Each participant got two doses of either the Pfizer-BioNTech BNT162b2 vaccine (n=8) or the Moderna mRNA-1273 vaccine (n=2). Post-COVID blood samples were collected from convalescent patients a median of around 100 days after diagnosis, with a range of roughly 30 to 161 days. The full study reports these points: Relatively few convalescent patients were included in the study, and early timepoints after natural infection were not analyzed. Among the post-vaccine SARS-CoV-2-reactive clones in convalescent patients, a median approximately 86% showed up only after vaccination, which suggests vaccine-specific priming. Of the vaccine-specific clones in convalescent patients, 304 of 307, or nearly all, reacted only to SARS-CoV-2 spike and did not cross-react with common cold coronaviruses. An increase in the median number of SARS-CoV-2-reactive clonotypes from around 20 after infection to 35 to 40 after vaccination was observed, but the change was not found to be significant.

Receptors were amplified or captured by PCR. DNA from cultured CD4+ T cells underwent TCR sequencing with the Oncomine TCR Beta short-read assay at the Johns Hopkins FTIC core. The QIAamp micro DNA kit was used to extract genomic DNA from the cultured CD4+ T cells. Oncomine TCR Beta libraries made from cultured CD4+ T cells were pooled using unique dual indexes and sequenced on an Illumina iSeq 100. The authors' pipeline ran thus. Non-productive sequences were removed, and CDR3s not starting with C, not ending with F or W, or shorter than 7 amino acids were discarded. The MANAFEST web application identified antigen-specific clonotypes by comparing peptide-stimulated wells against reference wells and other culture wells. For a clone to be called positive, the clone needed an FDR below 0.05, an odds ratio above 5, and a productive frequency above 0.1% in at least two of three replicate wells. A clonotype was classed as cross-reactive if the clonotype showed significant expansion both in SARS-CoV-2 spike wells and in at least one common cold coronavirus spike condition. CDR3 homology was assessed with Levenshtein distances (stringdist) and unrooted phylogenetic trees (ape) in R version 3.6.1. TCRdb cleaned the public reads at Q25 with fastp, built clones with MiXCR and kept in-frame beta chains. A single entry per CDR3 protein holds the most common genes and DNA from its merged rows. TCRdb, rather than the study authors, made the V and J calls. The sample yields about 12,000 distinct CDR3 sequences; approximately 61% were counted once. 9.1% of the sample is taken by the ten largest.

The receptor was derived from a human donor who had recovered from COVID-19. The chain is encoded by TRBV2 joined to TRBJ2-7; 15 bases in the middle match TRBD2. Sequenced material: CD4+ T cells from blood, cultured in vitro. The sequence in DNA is TGTGCCAGCAGTCCCCGGACTAGCGGGAGGGGTGTCTCCTACGAGCAGTACTTC. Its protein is CASSPRTSGRGVSYEQYF.